This T cell receptor (beta chain) was documented in a study of blood T cell repertoires in COVID-19. Study processing details: Nucleated cell number was recorded as an estimate derived from reference gene primer amplification. Here immunoSEQ multiplex PCR was the method, and the copy in TCRdb shows in-frame clones only, minus some. V and J calls and clone size are as listed in that table; D and trimming were resolved from the DNA. The sample contains some 150,000 clones, 81% of which appear only once. V lost 4 bases to trimming and J lost 4 bases, with 16 bases between them. Germline-derived CDR1 and CDR2 are LGHDT and YNNKEL (reference sequence). The CDR3 contains 15 residues.

This rearrangement joins TRBV3-1 (or the pseudogene TRBV3-2) to TRBJ1-2; D gene unclear. The sequencing input was peripheral blood. The receptor comes from a human donor with acute or convalescent COVID-19. The donor label of this sample is uncertain. The CDR3 DNA is TGTGCCAGCAGCCCCATCGATGGGTCGGGCTATGGCTACACCTTC. This sequence encodes CASSPIDGSGYGYTF.